The 7 T cell receptor beta chains given below trace back to one sample, sequenced in a study of cytomegalovirus exposure and HLA in healthy donors. PCR involved 60 Vbeta and 13 Jbeta primers. Method: immunoSEQ multiplex PCR; TCRdb's copy keeps in-frame clones and lacks some. The sample has 100,000 or so clones, around three quarters seen once. Sequenced: PBMCs. The receptors were gathered from a man between 25 and 39 years old in good health and CMV-seropositive.

The genes are TRBV14 and TRBJ2-3; tentatively, D is TRBD2 (5 bases). The V end lost 6 bases, the J end lost 5 bases, and 21 bases lay between the germline ends. Germline assignment: CDR1 SGHDN and CDR2 FVKESK. CDR3 length: 16 residues. CDR3 in amino acids: CASSQVRGAGQDTQYF. The CDR3 coding sequence is TGTGCCAGCAGTCAGGTTCGGGGTGCGGGTCAAGATACGCAGTATTTT. The whole variable domain, filled in from reference TRBV14 and TRBJ2-3, reads EAGVTQFPSHSVIEKGQTVTLRCDPISGHDNLYWYRRVMGKEIKFLLHFVKESKQDESGMPNNRFLAERTGGTYSTLKVQPAELEDSGVYFCASSQVRGAGQDTQYFGPGTRLTVL.

The rearrangement links TRBV18 to TRBJ2-1; 11 bases agree with TRBD2. Germline CDR1 reads KGHSH; CDR2 reads LQKENI. The ends lost 4 bases at V and 8 bases at J; junction bases unmatched: 7. This CDR3 spans 15 amino acids. In nucleotides, the CDR3 is TGTGCCAGCTCACGCACTAGCGGGAGCGCCGATGAGCAGTTCTTC. Encoded protein: CASSRTSGSADEQFF.

The rearrangement links TRBV5-1 to TRBJ1-5; 11 positions agree with TRBD1. CDR1 and CDR2 (germline): SGHRS, YFSETQ. After removal of 4 bases from V and 4 bases from J, the junction contained 4 bases not matched to a gene. The CDR3 is 15 residues long. The CDR3 reads CASSTGQGANQPQHF. DNA of the CDR3: TGCGCCAGCAGCACAGGACAGGGGGCGAATCAGCCCCAGCATTTT.

This clone was counted only a few times. CDR3 protein: CASSLRGGDTEAFF. The CDR3, as DNA: TGTGCCAGCAGCTTAAGGGGGGGGGACACTGAAGCTTTCTTT. The chain combines TRBV7-2 with TRBJ1-1, with D possibly being TRBD1 (6 bases). This CDR3 is 14 amino acids long. Trimming left V 2 bases short and J 3 bases short, with 10 bases between. Germline V gene lookup returns CDR1 SGHTA and CDR2 FQGNSA. The full variable domain, completed using reference TRBV7-2 and TRBJ1-1, is GAGVSQSPSNKVTEKGKDVELRCDPISGHTALYWYRQSLGQGLEFLIYFQGNSAPDKSGLPSDRFSAERTGGSVSTLTIQRTQQEDSAVYLCASSLRGGDTEAFFGQGTRLTVV.

The rearrangement links TRBV7-8 to TRBJ2-3; D is unclear. CDR1 is SGHVS, CDR2 FQNEAQ, per germline. V lost 5 bases and J lost 0, with 12 bases in between. This CDR3 contains 15 residues. This CDR3 reads CASSPLQLSTDTQYF. In DNA form, the CDR3 reads TGTGCCAGCAGCCCCCTACAGCTAAGCACAGATACGCAGTATTTT. Together with reference TRBV7-8 and TRBJ2-3, the CDR3 gives the full variable domain: GAGVSQSPRYKVAKRGQDVALRCDPISGHVSLFWYQQALGQGPEFLTYFQNEAQLDKSGLPSDRFFAERPEGSVSTLKIQRTQQEDSAVYLCASSPLQLSTDTQYFGPGTRLTVL.

This clone was observed a single time. The CDR3, as DNA: TGCGCCAGCAGCTTGGATGGGGCACGGAAATATGAAGCTTTCTTT. It encodes CASSLDGARKYEAFF. The chain combines TRBV5-1 with TRBJ1-1; D is perhaps TRBD1 (5 bases). The CDR3 is 15 amino acids. CDR1 and CDR2 from the germline V gene are SGHRS and YFSETQ. V was shortened by 0 bases and J by 7 bases, with 16 bases between the two germline ends.

The gene calls are TRBV13 and TRBJ2-5; 8 bases agree with TRBD1. V lost 2 bases to trimming and J lost 5 bases; unmatched junction nucleotides: 4. CDR1 is PRHDT and CDR2 is FYEKMQ in the germline V gene (reference sequence). The CDR3 is 14 amino acids. DNA of the CDR3: TGTGCCAGCAGCTTACAGGGGGCCTTGGAGACCCAGTACTTC. Translated: CASSLQGALETQYF. The complete variable domain, with remaining parts taken from reference TRBV13 and TRBJ2-5, reads AAGVIQSPRHLIKEKRETATLKCYPIPRHDTVYWYQQGPGQDPQFLISFYEKMQSDKGSIPDRFSAQQFSDYHSELNMSSLELGDSALYFCASSLQGALETQYFGPGTRLLVL.